The 20 T cell receptor beta chains in this list originate from one sample, sequenced in a study of T cells after yellow fever vaccination. TCRdb re-derived calls from the 5' RACE reads in MiXCR, one entry per CDR3 protein. The table lists fewer than 650,000 distinct CDR3 sequences, less than 25% of them singletons. The source material was PBMCs, sampled more than 20 days after the first yellow fever vaccination. Source of these receptors: a man aged 18-30 years who received the YFV17D yellow fever vaccine.

This chain links TRBV5-1 with TRBJ1-2, with 8 bases that match TRBD1. Trimming cost V 4 bases and J 8 bases; bases outside gene matches: 7. The CDR3 totals 13 residues. Per the germline V gene, CDR1 is SGHRS and CDR2 is YFSETQ. The CDR3 sequence is CASSLTGVEGYTF. The CDR3 DNA reads as TGCGCCAGCAGCCTGACAGGGGTGGAAGGCTACACCTTC.

This clonotype was observed a handful of times. This rearrangement joins TRBV29-1 to TRBJ1-5, with D tentatively TRBD1 (5 bases). CDR1 and CDR2 (germline): SQVTM, ANQGSEA. This CDR3 region has 13 residues. V was cut by 7 bases and J by 2 bases, with 12 bases left in between. The CDR3 sequence is CSAGEQGNQPQHF. CDR3 sequence (DNA): TGCAGCGCTGGGGAACAGGGCAATCAGCCCCAGCATTTT.

The chain joins TRBV12-5 to TRBJ2-3; D is possibly TRBD2 (6 bases). The germline CDR1 and CDR2 sequences are LGHNT and FRNRAP. The CDR3 spans 15 residues. Trimming stripped 5 bases from V and 0 bases from J, with 12 bases between. DNA of the CDR3: TGTGCTAGTGGTCCGGGACTTCCTAGCACAGATACGCAGTATTTT. This encodes CASGPGLPSTDTQYF.

The genes are TRBV10-2 and TRBJ2-7; TRBD1 or TRBD2 may be the D gene (5 bases each). The CDR3 sequence is 12 residues long. Deletions cut 7 bases from V and 6 bases from J, with 13 bases between. Germline V lookup: CDR1 WSHSY, CDR2 SAAADI. This CDR3 reads CASILDGGEQYF. The CDR3 bases are TGCGCCAGCATTCTAGATGGGGGCGAGCAGTACTTC.

This clonotype was recorded a few times. The J gene is TRBJ2-4, the V gene TRBV12-3 or TRBV12-4; D may be TRBD2 (6 bases). The CDR3 loop spans 15 amino acids. Trimming removed 2 bases at V and 3 bases at J, with 11 bases between. The CDR3 DNA sequence: TGTGCCAGCAGTTTATCTAGCGCCGGCAAAAACATTCAGTACTTC. Residues: CASSLSSAGKNIQYF.

The chain carries TRBV7-2 and TRBJ1-6, with D maybe TRBD1 (5 bases). Trimming cost V 5 bases and J 9 bases, with 8 bases left between them. CDR1 SGHTA and CDR2 FQGNSA come from the germline V gene. This CDR3 region has 12 residues. The CDR3 region has the DNA TGTGCCAGCAGCCATGACAGTTCACCCCTCCACTTT. Residues: CASSHDSSPLHF.

The DNA for the CDR3 is TGCAGTGCCATGACCGTTCACCAAGAGACCCAGTACTTC. Translating gives CSAMTVHQETQYF. The genes are TRBV20-1 and TRBJ2-5; D is undetermined. V shed 6 bases and J shed 0 bases, with 11 bases lying between them. The CDR3 is 13 amino acids. The germline CDR1 and CDR2 sequences are DFQATT and SNEGSKA (reference sequence).

This clonotype came up a few times. The chain recombines TRBV29-1 with TRBJ2-3, with D uncertain. V gave up 5 bases and J gave up 2 bases, with 5 bases separating them. Germline-derived CDR1 and CDR2 are SQVTM and ANQGSEA. This CDR3 comprises 11 residues. The DNA of the CDR3 is TGCAGCGTTCTATACACAGATACGCAGTATTTT. Translated: CSVLYTDTQYF.

The V and J genes are TRBV20-1 and TRBJ2-7; 8 positions agree with TRBD1. CDR1 DFQATT and CDR2 SNEGSKA come from the germline V gene (reference sequence). V gave up 6 bases and J gave up 7 bases; unmatched junction bases: 11. This CDR3 contains 13 residues. The DNA of the CDR3 is TGCAGTGCAGTGCTCCGGGACAGGTGGGAGCAGTACTTC. It yields the protein CSAVLRDRWEQYF.

This chain connects TRBV5-1 to TRBJ2-3; D unclear. From germline, CDR1 is SGHRS and CDR2 YFSETQ. V was trimmed by 7 bases and J by 0 bases, leaving 15 bases between them. CDR3 length equals 15 residues. The CDR3 spells CASLLGVLSTDTQYF. The CDR3 nucleotides are TGCGCCAGCCTCCTAGGCGTACTAAGCACAGATACGCAGTATTTT.

This chain connects TRBV5-1 to TRBJ2-3; D gene unclear. V was cut by 0 bases and J by 6 bases, with 11 bases left in between. The germline V gene encodes CDR1 SGHRS and CDR2 YFSETQ. CDR3 size: 14 residues. CDR3 nucleotides: TGCGCCAGCAGCTTGGTATTATGGGCGGATACGCAGTATTTT. Translation gives CASSLVLWADTQYF.

The gene calls are TRBV4-1 and TRBJ1-3; no definite D call. Germline V gene data show CDR1 as MGHRA and CDR2 as YSYEKL. The CDR3 consists of 15 residues. Trimming removed 4 bases from V and 0 bases from J, with 10 bases in between. CDR3 region: CASSLDRYSGNTIYF. CDR3 DNA sequence: TGCGCCAGCAGCCTCGATAGGTACTCTGGAAACACCATATATTTT.

Only a few counts were recorded for this clonotype. The CDR3 reads CASTLGAGITDTQYF. For the CDR3, the DNA is TGTGCCAGCACCTTGGGGGCAGGGATCACAGATACGCAGTATTTT. V usage is TRBV11-2 and J usage is TRBJ2-3, with D perhaps matching TRBD1 (6 bases). Between the trimmed V and J ends, which lost 7 bases and 2 bases, there was a span of 16 bases. Germline V gives CDR1 SGHAT, CDR2 FQNNGV. The CDR3 has 15 amino acids.

The V call is TRBV27, the J call TRBJ2-7, with 10 bases lining up with TRBD1. V shed 3 bases and J 0 bases; nucleotides not matched to a gene: 2. The CDR3 is 15 amino acids. The germline V gene encodes CDR1 MNHEY and CDR2 SMNVEV (reference sequence). CDR3 loop: CASSFRQGASYEQYV. The CDR3 nucleotides are TGTGCCAGCAGTTTCAGACAGGGGGCCTCCTACGAGCAGTACGTC.

This chain uses TRBV7-9 with TRBJ2-3, with 11 bases lining up with TRBD2. Germline CDR1 SEHNR, CDR2 FQNEAQ (reference sequence). The CDR3 has 15 residues. V shed 6 bases and J 2 bases; nucleotides not matched to a gene: 4. The CDR3 region is CASSSSGGNTDTQYF. CDR3 nucleotide sequence: TGTGCCAGCAGTTCTAGCGGGGGGAACACAGATACGCAGTATTTT.

This clonotype was found a few times. This chain links TRBV20-1 with TRBJ2-7; TRBD2 matches 9 bases. CDR3 length equals 15 residues. CDR1 is DFQATT and CDR2 is SNEGSKA in the germline V gene (reference sequence). The V gene end was trimmed by 0 bases and the J gene end by 4 bases; junction bases not matched to a gene: 7. DNA of the CDR3: TGCAGTGCTAGAGACTTTAGCGGGGGCCCTTACGAGCAGTACTTC. Protein sequence: CSARDFSGGPYEQYF.

The chain recombines TRBV6-5 with TRBJ2-5; D may correspond to TRBD1 or TRBD2 (6 bases each). Germline V gene lookup returns CDR1 MNHEY and CDR2 SVGAGI. This CDR3 has 14 residues. V was shortened by 2 bases and J by 0 bases, with 7 bases between the two germline ends. CDR3 loop: CASSYRGDQETQYF. For the CDR3, the DNA is TGTGCCAGCAGTTACAGGGGGGACCAAGAGACCCAGTACTTC.

This rearrangement joins TRBV6-1 to TRBJ2-3, with D unresolved. Germline V gives CDR1 MNHNS, CDR2 SASEGT. The ends were cut back, 6 bases at V and 1 base at J, with 11 bases in the middle. CDR3 length equals 14 residues. DNA for the CDR3: TGTGCCAGCAGCAAACCCCGGGGCACAGATACGCAGTATTTT. Its translation is CASSKPRGTDTQYF.

V is TRBV27 and J is TRBJ2-2; D may match TRBD1 or TRBD2 (6 bases each). Trimming shortened V by 0 bases and J by 4 bases, and 18 bases separated the two germline ends. CDR3 size: 18 residues. Germline CDR1 is MNHEY and CDR2 is SMNVEV (reference sequence). In DNA, the CDR3 is TGTGCCAGCAGTTTATCGGTTAGGGGGTCAGCGGGCACCGGGGAGCTGTTTTTT. It translates to CASSLSVRGSAGTGELFF.

In DNA form, the CDR3 reads TGTGCCAGCCTGCGGACGGGCACAGATACGCAGTATTTT. Translated: CASLRTGTDTQYF. The chain joins TRBV11-2 to TRBJ2-3; D unclear. Per the germline V gene, CDR1 is SGHAT and CDR2 is FQNNGV. The CDR3 runs to 13 residues. V lost 8 bases and J 1 base, leaving 10 bases between the germline ends.